This TCR beta chain was sequenced in a study of shared clonotypes between healthy human individuals. Study outcomes and limitations: It was only blood that was sampled, and tissue repertoires likely differ. Limited genetic and exposure-history diversity came from having few donors.

Trimming left V 2 bases short and J 5 bases short, with 9 bases between. There are 13 residues in the CDR3. Germline CDR1 is MNHEY and CDR2 is SVGAGI. Sequencing used immunoSEQ multiplex PCR; TCRdb keeps in-frame clones, though not all of them. Of more than 2 million clones listed, 85% to 95% are singletons. Those who donated, Caucasian adults without exception, all lived in Nashville, Tennessee. About this clone itself: The antigen remains undetermined. Other DNA sequences within the sample encode an identical CDR3.

The chain employs TRBV6-5 and TRBJ1-1; D unclear. The sample comprised naive CD4+ T cells sorted from blood. Subset noted: CD45RA+ positively selected. The source of this sequence is a young man in good health. The CDR3 spells CASSYQGYTEAFF. The CDR3 region has the DNA TGTGCCAGCAGTTACCAAGGTTATACTGAAGCTTTCTTT.